This is a list of T cell receptor beta chains from one sample in a study of blood T cell repertoires in COVID-19. Repertoires were generated with immunoSEQ multiplex PCR, while TCRdb's copy carries only in-frame clones and drops some. The profile shows under 150,000 clones, around four fifths of them singletons. The source material was peripheral blood. The receptor set was obtained from a man aged 80 or over with active or convalescent COVID-19. The conserved cysteine and the conserved F or W are not part of the CDR3 here. A row's size may be missing; if present it is once, few, many or a size class.

>TRBV2|.|TRBJ1-2
ASRQSGYGYT
>TRBV9|.|TRBJ1-6
ASRGTGSDSPLH
>TRBV6-5|.|TRBJ2-7
ASSYSRSGEYEQY
>TRBV6-5|.|TRBJ1-1
ASRTGVTEAF
>TRBV28|.|TRBJ2-2
ASSLVNRLAGELF
>TRBV7-2|once|TRBJ1-1
ASSLAYQGNTEAF
>TRBV24-1|.|TRBJ1-2
ATSDSGPSNYGYT
>TRBV7-2|.|TRBJ2-3
ASSLVPLRGGEDTQY
>TRBV7-2|once|TRBJ2-1
ASSLAGGHYNEQF
>TRBV3-1/TRBV3-2|.|TRBJ1-2
ASRLKQGAGGYT
>TRBV11-2|.|TRBJ1-1
ASSIRQGMISTEAF
>TRBV15|.|TRBJ1-2
ATSVDRENYGYT
>TRBV28|.|TRBJ2-2
ASSRQGLNTGELF
>TRBV6-2/TRBV6-3|.|TRBJ2-1
ASSRSGLAGANSYNEQF
>TRBV2|.|TRBJ1-3
ASRGEAGNTIY
>TRBV7-2|.|TRBJ2-2
ASSLSGGAYTGELF
>TRBV19|.|TRBJ2-5
ASSMAQQETQY
>TRBV12-3/TRBV12-4|.|TRBJ2-5
ASNIDFQETQY
>TRBV19|.|TRBJ1-5
ASSIGLTGNSNQPQH
>TRBV7-6|once|TRBJ2-7
ASSLAPGSSYEQY
>TRBV7-2|.|TRBJ2-7
ASSLASLVGQY
>TRBV12-3/TRBV12-4|.|TRBJ1-5
ASRRGGQAPQH
>TRBV9|.|TRBJ2-3
ASSVDTVLGTQY
>TRBV29-1|.|TRBJ2-5
SVEATRETQY
>TRBV7-9|.|TRBJ2-6
ASSFGLQSGANVLT
>TRBV9|.|TRBJ2-7
ASSVAGGGEQY
>TRBV28|once|TRBJ2-1
ASSLHRGLSYNEQF
>TRBV11-2|.|TRBJ2-5
ASSSGTTGQETQY
>TRBV7-2|.|TRBJ1-4
ASSRGRTNEKLF
>TRBV9|.|TRBJ2-3
ASSVPGGGTQY
>TRBV27|.|TRBJ1-4
ASSLSDRGYMFDEKLF
>TRBV10-3|.|TRBJ2-5
ASRDSRSQETQY
>TRBV30|.|TRBJ1-3
AWSVLSSGNTIY